A selection of T cell receptor beta chains follows, all from one sample in a study of CD8+ T cells in alopecia areata. The method was immunoSEQ multiplex PCR; TCRdb's version includes in-frame clones alone and lacks a portion of them. Of around 30,000 clones in the sample, over 60% were seen once. Sequenced input: NKG2D-low CD8+ T cells sorted from blood. These receptors were collected from a human donor with alopecia areata. Both conserved end residues are part of each CDR3. The D gene is left open where the match is weak. Clone size is stated in some rows and not others, as once, few, many or a class when expanded.

j_gene | abundance | v_gene | d_gene | CDR3nt | CDR3aa
TRBJ2-3 | . | TRBV2 | TRBD1 | TGTGCCAGCAGTGATGGGACAGGGCACACAGATACGCAGTATTTT | CASSDGTGHTDTQYF
TRBJ2-2 | once | TRBV7-9 | . | TGTGCCAGCAGCTCAGACACCATCGCGAACACCGGGGAGCTGTTTTTT | CASSSDTIANTGELFF
TRBJ2-1 | . | TRBV15 | TRBD2 | TGTGCCACCAGCAGAGATCAGGCTAGCGGGGGGCATTACAATGAGCAGTTCTTC | CATSRDQASGGHYNEQFF
TRBJ1-1 | . | TRBV7-9 | . | TGTGCCAGCACGGGGGGGCCATTGAACACTGAAGCTTTCTTT | CASTGGPLNTEAFF
TRBJ2-3 | . | TRBV4-3 | TRBD1 | TGCGCCAGCAGCCTCCACCGGACAGGGGGTTCAGATACGCAGTATTTT | CASSLHRTGGSDTQYF
TRBJ2-3 | . | TRBV28 | TRBD2 | TGTGCCAGCAGTTTACTGAGCGGGAGCTCCCCAGATACGCAGTATTTT | CASSLLSGSSPDTQYF
TRBJ2-5 | once | TRBV6-5 | . | TGTGCCAGCAGTTTCCGGGCGCAAGAGACCCAGTACTTC | CASSFRAQETQYF
TRBJ2-7 | . | TRBV5-4 | . | TGTGCCAGCAGCTTGGCCAGCTCCTACGAGCAGTACTTC | CASSLASSYEQYF
TRBJ2-5 | . | TRBV27 | . | TGTGCCAGCAGTTCCGTCGGGGAGTACCAAGAGACCCAGTACTTC | CASSSVGEYQETQYF
TRBJ2-7 | . | TRBV27 | TRBD1 | TGTGCCAGCAGTGCCCGCCGGGACAGATTCTACGAGCAGTACTTC | CASSARRDRFYEQYF
TRBJ2-1 | . | TRBV29-1 | . | TGCAGCGCCCGAGAGCTCCTTTCCAATGAGCAGTTCTTC | CSARELLSNEQFF
TRBJ1-2 | . | TRBV13 | . | TGTGCCAGCAGCTCCGGGCCAGTCGACTACACCTTC | CASSSGPVDYTF
TRBJ1-1 | . | TRBV5-1 | TRBD1 | TGCGCCAGCAGCACCGGGACAGGGGAGGCGGGCACTGAAGCTTTCTTT | CASSTGTGEAGTEAFF
TRBJ1-5 | . | TRBV7-6 | . | TGTGCCAGCAGCTTATACGATAATCAGCCCCAGCATTTT | CASSLYDNQPQHF
TRBJ1-2 | . | TRBV30 | . | TGTGCCTGGACAGGAACGAACTATGGCTACACCTTC | CAWTGTNYGYTF
TRBJ2-3 | . | TRBV4-2 | . | TGTGCCAGCAGCCAAGATCCCCTCGCGGGACGCACAGATACGCAGTATTTT | CASSQDPLAGRTDTQYF
TRBJ2-1 | . | TRBV6-5 | . | TGTGCCAGCAGTACGGGACCTCCATCGGAGCAGTTCTTC | CASSTGPPSEQFF
TRBJ2-2 | few | TRBV19 | . | TGTGCCAGTAGTATAGATCTGCTCGGGGAGCTGTTTTTT | CASSIDLLGELFF
TRBJ2-2 | . | TRBV29-1 | TRBD2 | TGCAGCGTGGATAGCGGGAGCTTTACCGGGGAGCTGTTTTTT | CSVDSGSFTGELFF
TRBJ2-7 | once | TRBV27 | . | TGTGCCAGCAGTCCAGGGGACGGCCGATACGAGCAGTACTTC | CASSPGDGRYEQYF
TRBJ1-2 | . | TRBV6-1 | . | TGTGCCAGCAGTGATACATTTGAGGGGCTAGGCTATGGCTACACCTTC | CASSDTFEGLGYGYTF
TRBJ2-7 | . | TRBV7-9 | . | TGTGCCAGCAGCTTAAGCGCAGGATACTACGAGCAGTACTTC | CASSLSAGYYEQYF
TRBJ1-2 | . | TRBV29-1 | . | TGCAGCGTTGTCCCCGGCAGGGAGATTGCTGGCTACACCTTC | CSVVPGREIAGYTF